Listed below are T cell receptor beta chains from one sample, sequenced in a study of blood T cell repertoires in COVID-19. Profiled with immunoSEQ multiplex PCR; TCRdb holds only in-frame clones, not every one. The sample comprises approximately 410,000 clones, 86% of which are singletons, and 1.4% rests with the top ten. The material sequenced was peripheral blood. All receptors derive from a woman aged 25 to 39 with active or convalescent COVID-19. The CDR3 runs from the conserved cysteine through the conserved F or W. D genes are given only for firm matches. Only some rows state a clone size, as once, few, many or a class for expanded clones.

D gene,J gene,V gene,clone size,CDR3 DNA,CDR3 protein
NA,TRBJ1-2,TRBV11-2,NA,TGTGCCACCCTAGGGGAAGCTAACTATGGCTACACCTTC,CATLGEANYGYTF
NA,TRBJ2-2,TRBV5-4,NA,TGTGCCAGCAGTCCCCTGGGGGGGCAAGGCGGGGAGCTGTTTTTT,CASSPLGGQGGELFF
TRBD1,TRBJ2-3,TRBV7-2,NA,TGTGCCAGCAGCTTAGGGGACAGGAACACAGATACGCAGTATTTT,CASSLGDRNTDTQYF
TRBD2,TRBJ2-1,TRBV6-2/TRBV6-3,NA,TGTGCCAGCAGTCCGACTAGCGGGAGTTTCTACAATGAGCAGTTCTTC,CASSPTSGSFYNEQFF
TRBD2,TRBJ2-3,TRBV5-5,NA,TGTGCCAGCAGCTTAGTGCTAGCGGGAATGGAGCGGACAGATACGCAGTATTTT,CASSLVLAGMERTDTQYF
TRBD2,TRBJ2-2,TRBV23-1,NA,TGCGCCAGCAGTCAATCGAATCCTAGCGGGGTGAACACCGGGGAGCTGTTTTTT,CASSQSNPSGVNTGELFF
NA,TRBJ1-2,TRBV7-6,NA,TGTGCCAGCAGTAAAGAGGGTCAGGGGCCATCCGCCTTC,CASSKEGQGPSAF
NA,TRBJ1-2,TRBV6-5,NA,TGTGCCAGCAGTTACATAAGGGAGGGTGGCTACACCTTC,CASSYIREGGYTF
TRBD1,TRBJ2-7,TRBV11-2,NA,TGTGCCAGCAGCTTAACAGGGGACTACGAGCAGTACTTC,CASSLTGDYEQYF
NA,TRBJ1-2,TRBV5-1,few,TGCGCCAGCAGCTTGTCAGGAGGGAACTATGGCTACACCTTC,CASSLSGGNYGYTF
TRBD1,TRBJ2-1,TRBV7-9,NA,TGTGCCAGCAGCCACGGACAGGGTGGGGAATTTCTTCAGTTCTTC,CASSHGQGGEFLQFF
NA,TRBJ2-7,TRBV29-1,NA,TGCAGCGCTAGCGACAGGGCCTCCTACGAGCAGTACTTC,CSASDRASYEQYF
NA,TRBJ1-1,TRBV5-4,once,TGTGCCAGCAGAAGACAGGAGAAGGTCTCTGAAGCTTTCTTT,CASRRQEKVSEAFF
NA,TRBJ1-3,TRBV5-1,NA,TGCGCCAGCAGCAGTACAGGGACCGGAAACACCATATATTTT,CASSSTGTGNTIYF
NA,TRBJ1-6,TRBV19,NA,TGTGCCAGTAGTACCCCGACAGGAGGAGGTTCACCCCTCCACTTT,CASSTPTGGGSPLHF
NA,TRBJ1-2,TRBV6-1,NA,TGTGCCAGCAGTGAAGCATTTGGAGGTCCCGGGGGCTACACCTTC,CASSEAFGGPGGYTF
NA,TRBJ2-3,TRBV6-5,NA,TGTGCCAGCAGCAAAGGACTGACAGATACGCAGTATTTT,CASSKGLTDTQYF
NA,TRBJ1-2,TRBV18,NA,TGTGCCAGCTCACCACAGGACAGACAAGGCTACACCTTC,CASSPQDRQGYTF
NA,TRBJ2-5,TRBV19,NA,TGTGCCAGTAGTATAGACGGTGGTACCCGAGAGACCCAGTACTTC,CASSIDGGTRETQYF
NA,TRBJ1-6,TRBV2,NA,TGTGCCAGCAGTAGGGGCCCAAATTCACCCCTCCACTTT,CASSRGPNSPLHF
TRBD1,TRBJ2-5,TRBV13,NA,TGTGCCAGCAGCTCAGGACAGGGTAGGGCAGAGACCCAGTACTTC,CASSSGQGRAETQYF
TRBD1,TRBJ2-1,TRBV7-6,once,TGTGCCAGCAGCCCAGGACAGGGGGGGTACAATGAGCAGTTCTTC,CASSPGQGGYNEQFF
NA,TRBJ1-2,TRBV4-1,NA,TGCGCCAGCAGCCCCAGTCCAGGGGAAAGTCGCGGCTACACCTTC,CASSPSPGESRGYTF
NA,TRBJ1-3,TRBV4-1,once,TGCGCCAGCAGCCAAGGCATAGCGGGAGTAGGAAACACCATATATTTT,CASSQGIAGVGNTIYF
NA,TRBJ1-1,TRBV10-3,NA,TGTGCCATCAGTGAGCCGGGACACCCGAACACTGAAGCTTTCTTT,CAISEPGHPNTEAFF
NA,TRBJ2-1,TRBV5-4,NA,TGTGCCAGCAGCTGGGGACTGGGGGGAGGGGGTGAGCAGTTCTTC,CASSWGLGGGGEQFF
TRBD1,TRBJ1-6,TRBV19,once,TGTGCCAGCACCCAGGGGGCGGAGAATTCACCCCTCCACTTT,CASTQGAENSPLHF
NA,TRBJ1-1,TRBV12-3/TRBV12-4,few,TGTGCCAGCAGTTTTTGGGGCCTGAATGCTTTCTTT,CASSFWGLNAFF
TRBD2,TRBJ2-7,TRBV2,NA,TGTGCCAGCAGTAATAGCGGGGGGACCTACGAGCAGTACTTC,CASSNSGGTYEQYF
TRBD2,TRBJ2-4,TRBV5-1,NA,TGCGCCAGCAGCCCTCAGGATGGGGTAGCGGGGGGTTGGAACATTCAGTACTTC,CASSPQDGVAGGWNIQYF
TRBD1,TRBJ1-4,TRBV3-1/TRBV3-2,NA,TGTGCCAGCAGCCCGGGACAGGGGATACAAATGTTTTTT,CASSPGQGIQMFF
NA,TRBJ1-1,TRBV18,NA,TGTGCCATCATGGACAGATTCCTGAACACTGAAGCTTTCTTT,CAIMDRFLNTEAFF
NA,TRBJ1-1,TRBV27,NA,TGTGCCAGCAGTCACCGGGCTCCTTATGCGGGCACTGAAGCTTTCTTT,CASSHRAPYAGTEAFF
TRBD1,TRBJ1-2,TRBV19,NA,TGTGCCAGTAGTATATTGAAATCGGGGACAGGGGACGGCTACACCTTC,CASSILKSGTGDGYTF
TRBD2,TRBJ2-3,TRBV5-6,NA,TGTGCCAGCAGCTCGTTAGCGGGGAAAAGCACAGATACGCAGTATTTT,CASSSLAGKSTDTQYF
TRBD2,TRBJ2-1,TRBV19,NA,TGTGCCAGTACCCCATCTACCACTAGCGGGAGTCATGAGCAGTTCTTC,CASTPSTTSGSHEQFF
NA,TRBJ2-3,TRBV5-1,NA,TGCGCCAGCAGCTTGGTTAGCGGCTACACAGATACGCAGTATTTT,CASSLVSGYTDTQYF
TRBD1,TRBJ1-1,TRBV18,NA,TGTGCCAGCTCAACTACAGGGGGCACTGAAGCTTTCTTT,CASSTTGGTEAFF
NA,TRBJ1-1,TRBV2,once,TGTGCCAGCAGACCGGGTTGGGGGGGCGCTGAAGCTTTCTTT,CASRPGWGGAEAFF
NA,TRBJ1-4,TRBV30,NA,TGTGCCTGCGTAGCGTGGGGGGTTGCATCTAATGAAAAACTGTTTTTT,CACVAWGVASNEKLFF
TRBD2,TRBJ2-3,TRBV12-5,NA,TGTGCTAGTGGTTTGGGCGGGGGGCATAGGACAGATACGCAGTATTTT,CASGLGGGHRTDTQYF
NA,TRBJ1-6,TRBV30,NA,TGTGCCTGGAGTGTACCCGGGAACGGTTCACCCCTCCACTTT,CAWSVPGNGSPLHF
NA,TRBJ1-6,TRBV21-1,NA,TGTGCCAGCAGCAAAGTTGGGAGAGACAGGGGGTGTGATTCACCCCTCCACTTT,CASSKVGRDRGCDSPLHF
TRBD2,TRBJ2-1,TRBV6-5,NA,TGTGCCAGCCTCCGGGTTGCGGGGGGGAGCGATGAGCAGTTCTTC,CASLRVAGGSDEQFF
NA,TRBJ2-1,TRBV28,NA,TGTGCCAGCAGTTTAGGCAGCGTTCCTACTGAGCAGTTCTTC,CASSLGSVPTEQFF
NA,TRBJ2-6,TRBV28,NA,TGTGCCAGCACGAGGCCTCCTGTGGGGGCCAACGTCCTGACTTTC,CASTRPPVGANVLTF
TRBD1,TRBJ2-7,TRBV19,NA,TGTGCCAGTAGTGGTAGGGACAGCTCCTACGAGCAGTACTTC,CASSGRDSSYEQYF